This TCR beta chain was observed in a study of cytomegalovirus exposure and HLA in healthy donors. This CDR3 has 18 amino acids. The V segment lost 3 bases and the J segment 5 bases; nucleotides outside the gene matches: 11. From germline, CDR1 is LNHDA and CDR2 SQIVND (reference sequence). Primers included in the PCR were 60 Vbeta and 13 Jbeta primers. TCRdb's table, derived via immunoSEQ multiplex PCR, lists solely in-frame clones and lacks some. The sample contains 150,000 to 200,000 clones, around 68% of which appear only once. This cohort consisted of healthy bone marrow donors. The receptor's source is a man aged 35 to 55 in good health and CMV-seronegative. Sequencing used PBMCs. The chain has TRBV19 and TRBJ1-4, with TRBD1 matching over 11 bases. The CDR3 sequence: CASSMSDRGRFLNEKLFF. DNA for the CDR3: TGTGCCAGTAGTATGTCGGACAGGGGGCGCTTCTTGAATGAAAAACTGTTTTTT.